This entry lists 8 T cell receptor beta chains sequenced from one sample in a study of T-cell reconstitution after alpha-beta-depleted transplantation in children (TCRdb year 2016). In the paper's terms, the treatment or condition label means: allogeneic hematopoietic cell transplantation with graft depleted of TCRalphabeta T cells and CD19 B cells. Libraries were constructed by PCR. The data were produced on an Illumina HiSeq 2500. To normalize quantification of the TCRbeta repertoire, the TCR libraries were built with molecular barcoding that relied on unique molecular identifiers. In-frame beta chains were kept once TCRdb had trimmed the public reads at Q25 with fastp and called clones with MiXCR. Merged by CDR3 protein, the rows form single entries marked with the most common genes and DNA. This sample lists approximately 290,000 distinct CDR3 sequences; under 14% were detected once. Around a quarter of the sample goes to the ten largest clones.

The sequencing used peripheral blood, collected 180 days after TCRalphabeta/CD19-depleted stem cell transplant. Receptors originate from a male patient aged 2 to 9 who had a stem cell transplant for chronic granulomatous disease, so the T cells may come from the graft donor.

This clonotype showed up many times. V is TRBV7-9 and J is TRBJ1-4; D unresolved. Germline values: CDR1 SEHNR, CDR2 FQNEAQ (reference sequence). The CDR3 is made up of 11 amino acids. V gave up 5 bases and J gave up 10 bases, with 8 bases separating them. The CDR3 bases are TGTGCCAGCAGCACGTGGGGAAAACTGTTTTTT. The encoded protein is CASSTWGKLFF.

The rearrangement uses TRBV19 and TRBJ1-5; TRBD1 aligns across 8 bases. Germline V CDR1 and CDR2: LNHDA, SQIVND (reference sequence). This CDR3 contains 16 residues. After removal of 5 bases from V and 6 bases from J, the junction contained 12 bases not matched to a gene. The CDR3 DNA sequence: TGTGCCAGTAGTCCCTTCGACAGGGGCCGGGGTCAGCCCCAGCATTTT. Translated: CASSPFDRGRGQPQHF. Full variable domain (rest looked up from reference TRBV19 and TRBJ1-5): DGGITQSPKYLFRKEGQNVTLSCEQNLNHDAMYWYRQDPGQGLRLIYYSQIVNDFQKGDIAEGYSVSREKKESFPLTVTSAQKNPTAFYLCASSPFDRGRGQPQHFGDGTRLSIL.

Comments on this clonotype: This may stem from a read error, because a much larger clone lies one nucleotide away. The gene calls are TRBV6-4 and TRBJ1-2, with a weak D call TRBD1 (6 bases). Germline V CDR1 and CDR2: MRHNA, SNTAGT. This CDR3 comprises 15 residues. The DNA for the CDR3 is TGTGCCAGCAGTGACCAGTCCGGGGGGCACTATGGCTACATCTTC. It yields the protein CASSDQSGGHYGYIF.

This clonotype came up many times. The chain links TRBV19 to TRBJ2-7; D is perhaps TRBD1 (5 bases). The V gene's germline CDR1 is LNHDA and CDR2 SQIVND (reference sequence). The CDR3 is 14 residues long. V was pared by 3 bases and J by 3 bases, with 12 bases between. The CDR3 spells CASSISDTHYEQYF. In DNA, the CDR3 is TGTGCCAGTAGTATCTCGGACACCCACTACGAGCAGTACTTC. The whole variable domain, remainder taken from reference TRBV19 and TRBJ2-7, is DGGITQSPKYLFRKEGQNVTLSCEQNLNHDAMYWYRQDPGQGLRLIYYSQIVNDFQKGDIAEGYSVSREKKESFPLTVTSAQKNPTAFYLCASSISDTHYEQYFGPGTRLTVT.

The chain combines TRBV30 with TRBJ2-7; the match to TRBD2 covers 7 bases. V was clipped by 0 bases and J by 6 bases; unmatched bases: 11. Germline values: CDR1 GTSNPN, CDR2 SVGIG (reference sequence). This CDR3 has 15 amino acids. CDR3 loop: CAWSVPGGSFSEQYF. For the CDR3, the DNA is TGTGCCTGGAGTGTACCCGGCGGGAGCTTTTCCGAGCAGTACTTC.

This clonotype was picked up many times. This chain links TRBV11-2 with TRBJ2-1, with 9 nucleotides matching TRBD2. Germline V gives CDR1 SGHAT, CDR2 FQNNGV. V gave up 1 base and J gave up 9 bases; unmatched junction bases: 7. The CDR3 contains 15 residues. The CDR3 here is CASSLVVAGVGEQFF. CDR3 DNA: TGTGCCAGCAGCTTAGTTGTAGCGGGAGTGGGTGAGCAGTTCTTC.

This clonotype was picked up many times. The chain joins TRBV11-1 to TRBJ2-7; 8 bases are shared with TRBD1. This CDR3 is built from 16 residues. V was clipped by 6 bases and J by 5 bases; unmatched bases: 15. Looked up from germline, CDR1 is SGHAT and CDR2 is FQDESV (reference sequence). CDR3 coding DNA: TGTGCCAGCAGAACTAGCCGCACCGGGACAGGTGACGAGCAGTACTTC. This sequence encodes CASRTSRTGTGDEQYF. The full variable domain, completed using reference TRBV11-1 and TRBJ2-7, is EAEVAQSPRYKITEKSQAVAFWCDPISGHATLYWYRQILGQGPELLVQFQDESVVDDSQLPKDRFSAERLKGVDSTLKIQPAELGDSAMYLCASRTSRTGTGDEQYFGPGTRLTVT.

This clonotype was recorded at least ten times. The gene calls are TRBV20-1 and TRBJ1-4, with TRBD1 identical over 9 bases. V was clipped by 1 base and J by 8 bases; unmatched bases: 2. The length of the CDR3 is 13 residues. Germline values: CDR1 DFQATT, CDR2 SNEGSKA (reference sequence). The CDR3 bases are TGCAGTGCTAGAGGGGACAGGGAGGAAAAACTGTTTTTT. Its translation is CSARGDREEKLFF.